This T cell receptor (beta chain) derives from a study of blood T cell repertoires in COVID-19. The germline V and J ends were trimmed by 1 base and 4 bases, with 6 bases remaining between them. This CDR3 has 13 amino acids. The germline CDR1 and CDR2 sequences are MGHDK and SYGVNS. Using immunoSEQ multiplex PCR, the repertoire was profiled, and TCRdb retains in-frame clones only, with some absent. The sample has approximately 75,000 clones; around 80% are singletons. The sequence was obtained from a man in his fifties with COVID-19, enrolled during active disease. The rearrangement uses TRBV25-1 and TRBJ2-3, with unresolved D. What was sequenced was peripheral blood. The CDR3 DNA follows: TGTGCCAGCAGTGAATCAGGCCCAGATACGCAGTATTTT. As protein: CASSESGPDTQYF.